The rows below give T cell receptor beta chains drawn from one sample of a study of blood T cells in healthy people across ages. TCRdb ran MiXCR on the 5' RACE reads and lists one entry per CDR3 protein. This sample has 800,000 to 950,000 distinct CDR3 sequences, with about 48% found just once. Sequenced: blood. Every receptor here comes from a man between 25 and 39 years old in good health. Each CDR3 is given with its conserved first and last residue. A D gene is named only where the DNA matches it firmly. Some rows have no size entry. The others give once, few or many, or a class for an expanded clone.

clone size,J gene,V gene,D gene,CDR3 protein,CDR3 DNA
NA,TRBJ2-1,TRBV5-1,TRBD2,CASSGTSGVYNEQFF,TGCGCCAGCAGCGGGACTAGCGGGGTTTACAATGAGCAGTTCTTC
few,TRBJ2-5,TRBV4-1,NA,CASSHSTAPEAQYF,TGCGCCAGCAGCCATTCGACAGCCCCGGAAGCCCAGTACTTC
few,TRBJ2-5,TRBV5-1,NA,CASSSTAGEQYF,TGCGCCAGCAGCTCCACCGCCGGGGAGCAGTACTTC
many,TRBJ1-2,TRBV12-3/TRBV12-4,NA,CASSLGRYGYTF,TGTGCCAGCAGTCTAGGACGTTATGGCTACACCTTC
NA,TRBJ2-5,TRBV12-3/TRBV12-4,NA,CASSPRRLGVETQYF,TGTGCCAGCAGTCCCCGGCGCTTAGGGGTAGAGACCCAGTACTTC
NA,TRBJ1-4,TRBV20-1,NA,CSARDRVRATNEKLFF,TGCAGTGCTAGAGATCGCGTCAGGGCTACTAATGAAAAACTGTTTTTT
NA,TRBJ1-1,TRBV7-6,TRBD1,CASTTRLSPRQGTYTEAFF,TGTGCCAGCACTACTCGCTTAAGTCCCAGACAGGGGACTTACACTGAAGCTTTCTTT
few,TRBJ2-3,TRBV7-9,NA,CASSPIRTDTQYF,TGTGCCAGCAGCCCAATTAGGACAGATACGCAGTATTTT
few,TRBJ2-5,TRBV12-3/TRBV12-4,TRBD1,CASSSPGQGARKTQYF,TGTGCCAGCAGTTCCCCGGGACAGGGGGCTAGAAAGACCCAGTACTTC
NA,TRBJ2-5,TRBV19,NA,CASSSSRQETQYF,TGTGCCAGTAGTTCTAGCCGGCAAGAGACCCAGTACTTC
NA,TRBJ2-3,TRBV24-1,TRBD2,CATGTSGGVSTDTQYF,TGTGCCACCGGGACTAGCGGGGGTGTTAGCACAGATACGCAGTATTTT
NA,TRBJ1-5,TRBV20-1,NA,CSAMTAQLDQPQHF,TGCAGTGCTATGACCGCCCAGTTGGATCAGCCCCAGCATTTT
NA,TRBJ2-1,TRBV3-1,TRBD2,CASSQASGTSNEQFF,TGTGCCAGCAGCCAGGCTAGCGGGACTAGCAATGAGCAGTTCTTC
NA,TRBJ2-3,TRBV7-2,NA,CASTPTGISTDTQYF,TGTGCCAGCACCCCAACAGGGATAAGCACAGATACGCAGTATTTT
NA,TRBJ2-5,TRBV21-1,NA,CASSPGGTKGKTQYF,TGTGCCAGCAGCCCAGGAGGGACCAAAGGAAAGACCCAGTACTTC
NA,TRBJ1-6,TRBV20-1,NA,CSASLRQRGSSYNSPLHF,TGCAGTGCTAGCCTACGACAGAGAGGGAGCTCCTATAATTCACCCCTCCACTTT
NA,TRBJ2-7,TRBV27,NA,CASSPLWGGATYEQYF,TGTGCCAGCAGTCCCTTGTGGGGGGGGGCCACCTACGAGCAGTACTTC
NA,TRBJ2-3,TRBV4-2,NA,CARSQDYAVSTDTQYF,TGTGCCAGAAGCCAAGATTACGCGGTTAGCACAGATACGCAGTATTTT
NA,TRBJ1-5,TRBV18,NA,CASSPSGGGQPQHF,TGTGCCAGCTCACCCAGCGGGGGGGGTCAGCCCCAGCATTTT
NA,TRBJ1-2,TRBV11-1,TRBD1,CASSLTSGQGYGYTF,TGTGCCAGCAGCCTTACTTCGGGACAGGGCTATGGCTACACCTTC
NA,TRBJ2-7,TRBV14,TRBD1,CASSQPRTGVPYEQYF,TGTGCCAGCAGCCAGCCAAGGACAGGGGTTCCCTATGAGCAGTACTTC
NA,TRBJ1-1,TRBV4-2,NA,CVSSQDSGGADEAFF,TGTGTCAGCAGCCAAGATAGTGGGGGGGCTGATGAAGCTTTCTTT
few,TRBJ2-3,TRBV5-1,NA,CASSPRTAPDTQYF,TGCGCCAGCAGCCCACGGACGGCCCCAGATACGCAGTATTTT
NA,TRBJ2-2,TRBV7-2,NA,CASSLSVMGRGLFF,TGTGCCAGCAGCTTATCGGTCATGGGTCGTGGGCTGTTTTTT
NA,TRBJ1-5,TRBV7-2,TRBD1,CASSGSGTEANQPQHF,TGTGCCAGCAGCGGAAGTGGGACAGAGGCTAATCAGCCCCAGCATTTT
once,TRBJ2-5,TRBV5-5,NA,CASTPRTGRETQYF,TGTGCCAGCACCCCCCGAACGGGACGAGAGACCCAGTACTTC
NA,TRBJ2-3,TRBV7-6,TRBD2,CASSLEGTTRTDTQYF,TGTGCCAGCAGCCTGGAAGGGACTACCCGCACAGATACGCAGTATTTT
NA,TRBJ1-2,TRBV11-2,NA,CASSPGQSRYTF,TGCGCCAGCAGCCCCGGACAGTCCCGCTACACCTTC
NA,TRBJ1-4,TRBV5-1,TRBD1,CASSPGQGTNEKLFF,TGCGCCAGCAGCCCGGGACAGGGAACTAATGAAAAACTGTTTTTT
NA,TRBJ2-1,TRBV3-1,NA,CASSHYRDSGNEQFF,TGTGCCAGCAGCCATTATCGGGATTCTGGGAATGAGCAGTTCTTC
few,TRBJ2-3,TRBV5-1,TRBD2,CASSLGVAGSTDTQYF,TGCGCCAGCAGCTTGGGGGTAGCGGGAAGCACAGATACGCAGTATTTT
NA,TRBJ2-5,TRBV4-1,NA,CASSLTSTAQETQYF,TGCGCCAGCAGTCTCACGTCGACAGCCCAAGAGACCCAGTACTTC
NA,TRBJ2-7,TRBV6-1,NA,CAITLGQVYEQYF,TGTGCCATCACTTTGGGGCAGGTTTACGAGCAGTACTTC
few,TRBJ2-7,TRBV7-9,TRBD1,CASTARTGDYEQYF,TGTGCCAGCACCGCAAGGACAGGGGACTACGAGCAGTACTTC
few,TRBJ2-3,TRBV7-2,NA,CASSLFRGVTDTQYF,TGTGCCAGCAGCTTATTCCGCGGGGTCACAGATACGCAGTATTTT
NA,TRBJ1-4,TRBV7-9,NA,CASSLRVGKLFF,TGTGCCAGCAGCTTAAGGGTGGGAAAACTGTTTTTT
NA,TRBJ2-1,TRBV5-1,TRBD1,CASSWDRAPYNEQFF,TGCGCCAGCAGCTGGGACAGGGCGCCTTACAATGAGCAGTTCTTC
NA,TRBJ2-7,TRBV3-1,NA,CASSQILGGGPTYEQYF,TGTGCCAGCAGCCAAATTTTGGGCGGGGGCCCGACCTACGAGCAGTACTTC
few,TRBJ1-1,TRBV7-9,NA,CASSLGGINTEAFF,TGTGCCAGCAGCTTGGGCGGGATTAACACTGAAGCTTTCTTT
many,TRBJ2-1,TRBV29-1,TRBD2,CSANSGGLREQFF,TGCAGCGCAAATAGCGGGGGACTTCGTGAGCAGTTCTTC
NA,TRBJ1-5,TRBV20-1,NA,CSSWGGYSNQPQHF,TGCAGTAGCTGGGGGGGGTATAGCAATCAGCCCCAGCATTTT
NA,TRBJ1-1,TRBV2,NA,CATTGGERTEAFF,TGTGCCACCACGGGGGGGGAGAGGACTGAAGCTTTCTTT
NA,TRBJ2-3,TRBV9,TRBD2,CASSALAGTSTDTQYF,TGTGCCAGCAGCGCCCTAGCGGGCACTAGCACAGATACGCAGTATTTT
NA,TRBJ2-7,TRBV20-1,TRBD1,CSAGDRGQGGFYEQYF,TGCAGTGCTGGAGATCGGGGACAGGGGGGATTTTACGAGCAGTACTTC
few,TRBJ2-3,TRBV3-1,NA,CASSQGGSSGFGTQYF,TGTGCCAGCAGCCAAGGAGGTAGTAGCGGCTTTGGTACGCAGTATTTT
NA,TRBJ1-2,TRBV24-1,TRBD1,CATFDTGGDYGYTF,TGTGCCACCTTTGATACAGGGGGAGACTATGGCTACACCTTC
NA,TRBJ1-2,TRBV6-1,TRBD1,CASSEASRGQGYGYTF,TGTGCCAGCAGTGAAGCGTCCAGGGGGCAGGGCTATGGCTACACCTTC
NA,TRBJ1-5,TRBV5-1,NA,CASSSGTTDNQPQHF,TGCGCCAGCAGCTCCGGGACGACAGACAATCAGCCCCAGCATTTT
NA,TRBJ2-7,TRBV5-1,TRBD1,CASSPKTGVGYEQYF,TGCGCCAGCAGCCCCAAGACAGGGGTAGGATACGAGCAGTACTTC
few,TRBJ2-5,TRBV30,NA,CAWSVGVQETQYF,TGTGCCTGGAGTGTAGGGGTCCAAGAGACCCAGTACTTC
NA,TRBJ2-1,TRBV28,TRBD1,CASSFLGQGWHNEQFF,TGTGCCAGCAGTTTTCTCGGACAGGGGTGGCACAATGAGCAGTTCTTC
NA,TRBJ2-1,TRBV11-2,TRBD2,CASSDGLAGYEQFF,TGTGCCAGCAGCGACGGGTTAGCGGGGTATGAGCAGTTCTTC
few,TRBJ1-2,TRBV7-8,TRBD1,CASSVRDRTYGYTF,TGTGCCAGCAGCGTCCGGGACAGGACTTATGGCTACACCTTC
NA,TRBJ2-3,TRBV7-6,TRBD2,CASSLFTSGNTGTQYF,TGTGCCAGCAGCTTATTTACTAGCGGGAACACAGGTACGCAGTATTTT
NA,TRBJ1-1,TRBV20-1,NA,CSARASTVPEAFF,TGCAGTGCTAGAGCCTCGACAGTCCCTGAAGCTTTCTTT